This TCR beta chain appears in the sequencing data of a study of blood T cells in healthy people across ages. Per the germline V gene, CDR1 is SGHTA and CDR2 is FQGTGA. This CDR3 is built from 16 residues. The V segment lost 0 bases and the J segment 8 bases; nucleotides outside the gene matches: 9. Primed by a sample-barcoded 5' primer and a J-beta primer mix, a second PCR proceeded for about 6 to 12 cycles. Each cDNA was tagged by a template-switch adaptor containing 12 random nucleotides. Every sample produced at least 2.5 million CDR3-containing paired-end reads. Each CDR3 protein is one row after TCRdb ran MiXCR on the 5' RACE reads. Seen here are 500,000 to 550,000 distinct CDR3 sequences, approximately 25% observed once, and the top ten hold roughly 9.4%. This clonotype turned up a few times. These same data were also listed under a study on T cells of mothers and their children.

The chain has TRBV7-3 and TRBJ2-1; 8 bases match TRBD2. This receptor was obtained from a boy between 10 and 17 years old in good health. The sequenced sample was blood. Here the CDR3 reads CASSLTYRGGGDEQFF. The CDR3 nucleotides are TGTGCCAGCAGCTTAACTTATCGGGGGGGCGGGGATGAGCAGTTCTTC.